The source of this TCR beta chain is a study of blood T cell repertoires in COVID-19 (TCRdb year 2020). A note on the overall study: The collaborator samples originated in the United States, Italy and Spain and spanned the acute and convalescent phases of COVID-19. Sample metadata almost always included a de-identified subject ID, COVID-19 status, age in years and sex. Subjects who had been exposed to COVID-19, were actively infected with it, or had recovered from it provided the deeply sampled blood TCRbeta repertoires that made up the dataset. Where available, HLA class I and class II types were taken from metadata supplied by the sample provider and were not determined by assay-based typing. A freely available public database, intended as a resource for researchers studying the immune response to SARS-CoV-2, is where the repertoires were released. The samples were drawn from two sources: the first 160 participants of the ongoing ImmuneRACE study, and 1,000 to 1,500 subjects contributed by 6 global collaborators. The prospective study material was composed of cDNA or gDNA derived from T cells, B-cell-depleted T cells, or PBMCs. Beyond this particular receptor, the publication reports: The amount of clinical and demographic metadata varied by source and participant and was provided uncurated.

TCRbeta CDR3 regions were amplified from genomic DNA by means of the immunoSEQ Assay, a bias-controlled multiplex PCR. The published analysis was carried out like this. Within the assay, amplification of reference gene primers was used to estimate how many nucleated cells each sample contained. Sequence reads were collapsed and filtered to measure the absolute abundance of every unique TCRbeta CDR3 rearrangement. For each sample, productive Simpson clonality was calculated by taking the square root of Simpson's diversity index across productive rearrangements. TCRdb took this table from immuneACCESS and kept in-frame rearrangements with V and J called. Such tables lack part of the clones; where checked against another copy, unresolved V genes explain under half of the gap, and the rest is unexplained. The V and J calls and clone size come from that table; D and trimming were worked out from the DNA. This sample is represented by 110,000 to 150,000 clones; about 84% of them were singletons. The biggest ten clones account for under 9.5% of the sample.

As to this clone: It has no known antigen specificity. Per-base quality was not reported, and no clone a single base away is much larger than it.

Whole blood was collected in K2EDTA tubes by collaborating institutions according to the institutions' own protocols. For TCRbeta analysis, collaborator samples were shipped as frozen whole blood, as isolated PBMCs, or as DNA extracted from either sample type. The germline V gene supplies CDR1 SGHRS and CDR2 YFSETQ. V loses 5 bases, J loses 1 base, and the germline ends lie 10 bases apart. Its CDR3 holds 14 amino acids, cysteine through phenylalanine. Solely the CDR3 DNA is kept, with 42 bases framed from the first base. The chain is encoded by TRBV5-1 joined to TRBJ2-1; TRBD2 is possibly the D segment (5 matching bases). Sequencing input: peripheral blood. The origin of this receptor is a woman at least 80 years old in a cohort sampled during active or convalescent COVID-19. The CDR3 corresponds to CASRPSGSYNEQFF. Read as DNA, the sequence is TGCGCCAGCAGGCCCAGCGGTTCCTACAATGAGCAGTTCTTC.